The rows below give T cell receptor beta chains drawn from one sample of a study of OX40 agonist ivuxolimab in advanced cancers. Sequencing used immunoSEQ multiplex PCR; TCRdb keeps in-frame clones, though not all of them. Of some 49,000 clones listed, about 85% are singletons. Material: CD4+ or CD8+ T cells sorted from blood, obtained in a trial of the OX40 agonist ivuxolimab. Source of these receptors: an adult with an advanced solid tumor such as melanoma, head and neck, liver or kidney cancer. Both conserved end residues are part of each CDR3. The D gene is left open where the match is weak. Only part of the rows carry a size: once, few, many, or a class if the clone is expanded.

len	v_gene	d_gene	abundance	j_gene	CDR3aa	CDR3nt
14	TRBV7-2	-	once	TRBJ1-5	CASSFTQSNQPQHF	TGTGCCAGCAGTTTCACCCAAAGCAATCAGCCCCAGCATTTT
12	TRBV2	-	few	TRBJ1-5	CASSDIAKPQHF	TGTGCCAGCAGTGACATAGCCAAGCCCCAGCATTTT
13	TRBV5-5	-	once	TRBJ1-1	CASRIQGVTEAFF	TGTGCCAGCAGAATACAGGGTGTCACTGAAGCTTTCTTT
14	TRBV9	-	few	TRBJ2-7	CASSVAVGAYEQYF	TGTGCCAGCAGCGTAGCGGTAGGGGCGTACGAGCAGTACTTC
15	TRBV2	-	-	TRBJ1-3	CASSDPGVSGNTIYF	TGTGCCAGCAGTGACCCCGGGGTCTCTGGAAACACCATATATTTT
14	TRBV27	TRBD1	-	TRBJ1-5	CASSLGGQNQPQHF	TGTGCCAGCAGTTTAGGGGGACAGAATCAGCCCCAGCATTTT
13	TRBV28	TRBD2	-	TRBJ2-1	CASKLAGNNEQFF	TGTGCCAGCAAGCTAGCGGGAAACAATGAGCAGTTCTTC
16	TRBV4-3	-	once	TRBJ2-1	CASSHITGLTYNEQFF	TGCGCCAGCAGCCACATAACCGGGCTCACCTACAATGAGCAGTTCTTC
14	TRBV29-1	TRBD1	-	TRBJ2-2	CSVPGQGMAGELFF	TGCAGCGTTCCGGGACAGGGGATGGCCGGGGAGCTGTTTTTT
13	TRBV4-1	-	-	TRBJ2-7	CASSQGPGYEQYF	TGCGCCAGCAGCCAAGGGCCGGGTTACGAGCAGTACTTC
17	TRBV21-1	-	few	TRBJ2-7	CASGGDRGRSEACGQYF	TGTGCCAGCGGTGGGGACAGGGGGCGGAGTGAAGCCTGCGGACAGTACTTC
13	TRBV6-5	TRBD1	-	TRBJ1-1	CASNAGQSTEAFF	TGTGCCAGCAATGCGGGACAGAGCACTGAAGCTTTCTTT
14	TRBV4-1	-	-	TRBJ1-1	CASSQADGYTEAFF	TGCGCCAGCAGCCAAGCGGACGGCTACACTGAAGCTTTCTTT
12	TRBV2	-	once	TRBJ2-7	CASSETSYEQYF	TGTGCCAGCAGTGAAACCAGCTACGAGCAGTACTTC
17	TRBV7-9	-	-	TRBJ2-7	CASSSPNRRPGTYEQYF	TGTGCCAGCAGCTCACCAAACCGGAGACCCGGGACCTACGAGCAGTACTTC
18	TRBV11-2	TRBD2	-	TRBJ2-3	CASSLGLAGGPGTDTQYF	TGTGCCAGCAGTCTTGGACTAGCGGGGGGGCCTGGCACAGATACGCAGTATTTT
16	TRBV4-1	-	-	TRBJ1-5	CASSLLGDDRNQPQHF	TGCGCCAGCAGTCTTCTCGGGGACGACAGAAATCAGCCCCAGCATTTT
12	TRBV5-1	-	-	TRBJ2-5	CASTAGKETQYF	TGCGCCAGCACTGCGGGGAAAGAGACCCAGTACTTC